The 19 T cell receptor beta chains reported below all come from one sample, sequenced in a study of OX40 agonist ivuxolimab in advanced cancers. Data came from immunoSEQ multiplex PCR; TCRdb stores just in-frame clones and leaves some out. The sample includes nearly 70,000 clones, 75% to 85% seen only once; the top ten take around 1.4%. The material sequenced was CD4+ or CD8+ T cells sorted from blood, taken in a trial of the OX40 agonist ivuxolimab. The receptors originated from an adult with an advanced solid tumor such as melanoma, head and neck, liver or kidney cancer.

Written as DNA, the CDR3 is TGTGCCAGCCGGACGGACGGTCTGAACACTGAAGCTTTCTTT. This translates into CASRTDGLNTEAFF. The chain couples TRBV6-4 to TRBJ1-1; D is unresolved. Trimming stripped 8 bases from V and 0 bases from J, with 13 bases between. This CDR3 spans 14 amino acids. Germline V gives CDR1 MRHNA, CDR2 SNTAGT.

In nucleotides, the CDR3 is TGTGCCAGCAGCGTAGCTGGGGGACAGGGGAGTAATGAGCAGTTCTTC. This codes for CASSVAGGQGSNEQFF. The rearrangement uses TRBV9 and TRBJ2-1; TRBD1 agrees at 10 bases. Germline CDR1 and CDR2: SGDLS and YYNGEE. The V segment lost 0 bases and the J segment 7 bases; nucleotides outside the gene matches: 7. The CDR3 has 16 amino acids. Using reference TRBV9 and TRBJ2-1 for the parts outside the CDR3, the full variable domain is DSGVTQTPKHLITATGQRVTLRCSPRSGDLSVYWYQQSLDQGLQFLIQYYNGEERAKGNILERFSAQQFPDLHSELNLSSLELGDSALYFCASSVAGGQGSNEQFFGPGTRLTVL.

The genes are TRBV4-1 and TRBJ2-7, with TRBD1 matching over 8 bases. Germline values: CDR1 MGHRA, CDR2 YSYEKL. This CDR3 comprises 15 residues. V shed 1 base and J 4 bases; nucleotides not matched to a gene: 6. CDR3 sequence: CASSQGTGHGYEQYF. The CDR3 DNA reads as TGCGCCAGCAGCCAAGGGACAGGGCATGGGTACGAGCAGTACTTC.

A single count supports this clone. The chain carries TRBV30 and TRBJ2-5; D is unclear. The end of the DNA aligns better with TRBJ2-7, so the J call may be wrong. The CDR3 spans 12 residues. Germline V gene data show CDR1 as GTSNPN and CDR2 as SVGIG (reference sequence). The CDR3 DNA follows: TGTGCCTGGAGTGGAGAGTACTACGAGCAGTACTTC. Its translation is CAWSGEYYEQYF.

The rearrangement uses TRBV5-1 and TRBJ1-2; possibly TRBD1 for D (5 bases). Germline CDR1 reads SGHRS; CDR2 reads YFSETQ. V was cut by 3 bases and J by 7 bases, with 22 bases left in between. The CDR3 totals 16 residues. As DNA, the CDR3 is TGCGCCAGCAGCTATGGGACCTCTTCAACGGGGGGTGGCTACACCTTC. Translating it yields CASSYGTSSTGGGYTF.

The V and J genes are TRBV6-1 and TRBJ2-1; D call uncertain. Germline V gives CDR1 MNHNS, CDR2 SASEGT. There are 15 residues in the CDR3. The V end lost 0 bases, the J end lost 4 bases, and 10 bases lay between the germline ends. The CDR3 nucleotides read TGTGCCAGCAGTGAAGCCGTGGGGTTTTACAATGAGCAGTTCTTC. It encodes CASSEAVGFYNEQFF.

The rearrangement uses TRBV6-6 and TRBJ1-2, with D maybe TRBD1 (6 bases). The CDR3 contains 13 residues. V lost 8 bases and J lost 2, with 12 bases in between. From germline, CDR1 is MNHNY and CDR2 SVGAGI (reference sequence). CDR3 sequence (DNA): TGTGCCAGCGCCCACAGGGTCAACTATGGCTACACCTTC. Translating it yields CASAHRVNYGYTF.

This clone was counted only a few times. The J gene is TRBJ2-1, the V gene TRBV19; no reliable D call. Trimming took 11 bases from V and 9 from J, leaving 17 bases between them. Germline CDR1 LNHDA, CDR2 SQIVND (reference sequence). This CDR3 is 12 amino acids long. CDR3 DNA sequence: TGTGCCCTAGGTCCAAAAGGCGGTGAGCAGTTCTTC. It specifies CALGPKGGEQFF. The variable domain in full, completed from reference TRBV19 and TRBJ2-1, reads DGGITQSPKYLFRKEGQNVTLSCEQNLNHDAMYWYRQDPGQGLRLIYYSQIVNDFQKGDIAEGYSVSREKKESFPLTVTSAQKNPTAFYLCALGPKGGEQFFGPGTRLTVL.

The table lists this clone with a few counts. The V and J genes are TRBV18 and TRBJ2-7; TRBD1 is a possible D gene (5 bases). The length of the CDR3 is 13 residues. Germline V gene lookup returns CDR1 KGHSH and CDR2 LQKENI. Trimming stripped 0 bases from V and 2 bases from J, with 5 bases between. CDR3 region: CASSPPGAYEQYF. In DNA, the CDR3 is TGTGCCAGCTCACCACCAGGGGCCTACGAGCAGTACTTC.

The V gene is TRBV5-6, the J gene TRBJ1-1, with a possible D match to TRBD1 (5 bases). The CDR3 sequence is 13 residues long. The germline CDR1 and CDR2 sequences are SGHDT and YYEEEE. Trimming shortened V by 6 bases and J by 5 bases, and 14 bases separated the two germline ends. CDR3 sequence: CASIVEGRTEAFF. CDR3 coding DNA: TGTGCCAGCATCGTCGAGGGGAGGACTGAAGCTTTCTTT.

This chain links TRBV11-3 with TRBJ2-7, with TRBD1 as a possible D gene (8 bases). The V end was cut by 5 bases, the J end by 5 bases, with 16 bases between. The germline gives CDR1 SGHNT, CDR2 YENEEA. The CDR3 contains 14 residues. CDR3 coding DNA: TGTGCCAGCAGCCCGCACAGGGGGAGGGACGAGCAGTACTTC. It yields the protein CASSPHRGRDEQYF.

This sequence joins TRBV6-1 and TRBJ2-2, with 9 bases that match TRBD1. The CDR3 is 15 amino acids. Per the germline V gene, CDR1 is MNHNS and CDR2 is SASEGT. V lost 4 bases to trimming and J lost 7 bases; unmatched junction nucleotides: 7. Here the CDR3 DNA reads TGTGCCAGCAGTGCGGGACAGGGAAATAACGGGGAGCTGTTTTTT. This encodes CASSAGQGNNGELFF.

The chain couples TRBV11-3 to TRBJ2-3; 11 bases fit TRBD2. Germline V gene data show CDR1 as SGHNT and CDR2 as YENEEA. The CDR3 runs 18 residues. The J segment lost 11 bases and the V segment lost 6 bases, leaving 22 bases of the junction unmatched. The CDR3 nucleotides read TGTGCCAGCAGTCACACTGATCGACTAGCGGGGTTCTCACCTCTGCAGTATTTT. Amino acids: CASSHTDRLAGFSPLQYF.

As DNA, the CDR3 is TGCAGCGTAATCCGACAGGGGACAGATACGCAGTATTTT. Translated, it gives CSVIRQGTDTQYF. This sequence joins TRBV29-1 and TRBJ2-3; 8 nucleotides agree with TRBD1. Trimming took 6 bases from V and 3 from J; bases not matched to a gene: 5. The CDR3 spans 13 residues. Germline V CDR1 and CDR2: SQVTM, ANQGSEA.

This chain links TRBV5-1 with TRBJ2-4; tentative D call: TRBD1 (6 bases). This CDR3 has 15 amino acids. Germline values: CDR1 SGHRS, CDR2 YFSETQ. Trimming removed 2 bases at V and 2 bases at J, with 11 bases between. Written as DNA, the CDR3 is TGCGCCAGCAGCTTACGACAGGCTACCAAAAACATTCAGTACTTC. Translation gives CASSLRQATKNIQYF.

The rearrangement links TRBV28 to TRBJ2-7, with 12 bases identical to TRBD1. V dropped 1 base and J dropped 6; count of bases not matched to a gene: 4. CDR3 length equals 15 residues. Looked up from germline, CDR1 is MDHEN and CDR2 is SYDVKM. For the CDR3, the DNA is TGTGCCAGCAGTTTATCCAGGGACAGGGGGCGCGAGCAGTACTTC. It is translated as CASSLSRDRGREQYF.

The chain is built from TRBV11-3 and TRBJ2-1; D is uncertain. Germline lookup yields CDR1 SGHNT and CDR2 YENEEA. The CDR3 totals 12 residues. V lost 5 bases, J lost 9 bases, and 11 bases lay in between. The CDR3 nucleotides are TGTGCCAGCAGCCGGGCCTTATCTGAGCAGTTCTTC. This encodes CASSRALSEQFF. Drawing the rest from reference TRBV11-3 and TRBJ2-1, the complete variable domain is EAGVVQSPRYKIIEKKQPVAFWCNPISGHNTLYWYLQNLGQGPELLIRYENEEAVDDSQLPKDRFSAERLKGVDSTLKIQPAELGDSAVYLCASSRALSEQFFGPGTRLTVL.

The chain combines TRBV4-1 with TRBJ2-5, with a weak D call TRBD2 (6 bases). This CDR3 region has 17 residues. Germline-derived CDR1 and CDR2 are MGHRA and YSYEKL. Trimming removed 1 base from V and 2 bases from J, with 17 bases in between. In nucleotides, the CDR3 is TGCGCCAGCAGCCAAGGGTTACGGGGGATGGAACAAGAGACCCAGTACTTC. It yields the protein CASSQGLRGMEQETQYF.

V and J are TRBV2 and TRBJ1-6, with a tentative D call TRBD1 (5 bases). The V gene lost 5 bases and the J gene lost 7 bases, with 12 bases spanning the gap. Germline V lookup: CDR1 SNHLY, CDR2 FYNNEI. The CDR3 is 14 residues long. Here the CDR3 DNA reads TGTGCCAGCAGTTTATTCCGGGGGAATTCACCCCTCCACTTT. It codes for CASSLFRGNSPLHF.